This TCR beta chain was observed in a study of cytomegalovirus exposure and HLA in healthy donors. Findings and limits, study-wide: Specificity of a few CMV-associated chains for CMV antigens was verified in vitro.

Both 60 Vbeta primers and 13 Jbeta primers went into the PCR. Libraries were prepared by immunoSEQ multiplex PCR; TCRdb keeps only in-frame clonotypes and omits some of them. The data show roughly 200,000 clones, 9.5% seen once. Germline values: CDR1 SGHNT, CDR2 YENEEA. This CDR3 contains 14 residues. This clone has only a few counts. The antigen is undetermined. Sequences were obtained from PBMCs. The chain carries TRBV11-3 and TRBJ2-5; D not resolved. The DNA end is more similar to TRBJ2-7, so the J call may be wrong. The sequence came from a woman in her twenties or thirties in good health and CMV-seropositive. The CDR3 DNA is TGTGCCAGCAGCTTAGGGGGTTCCAGTAGCGAGCAGTACTTC. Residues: CASSLGGSSSEQYF.